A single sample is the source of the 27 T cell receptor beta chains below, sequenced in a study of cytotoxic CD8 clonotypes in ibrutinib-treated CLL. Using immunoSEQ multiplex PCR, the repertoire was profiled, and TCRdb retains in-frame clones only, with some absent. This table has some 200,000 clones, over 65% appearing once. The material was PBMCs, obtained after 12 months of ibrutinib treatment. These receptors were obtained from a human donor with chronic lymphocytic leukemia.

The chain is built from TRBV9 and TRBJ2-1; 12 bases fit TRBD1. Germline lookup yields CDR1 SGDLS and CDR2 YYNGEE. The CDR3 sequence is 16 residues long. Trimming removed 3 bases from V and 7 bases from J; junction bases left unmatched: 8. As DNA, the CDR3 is TGTGCCAGCAGCGAAACGGGACAGGGGGCACGTAATGAGCAGTTCTTC. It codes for CASSETGQGARNEQFF. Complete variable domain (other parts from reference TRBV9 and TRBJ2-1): DSGVTQTPKHLITATGQRVTLRCSPRSGDLSVYWYQQSLDQGLQFLIQYYNGEERAKGNILERFSAQQFPDLHSELNLSSLELGDSALYFCASSETGQGARNEQFFGPGTRLTVL.

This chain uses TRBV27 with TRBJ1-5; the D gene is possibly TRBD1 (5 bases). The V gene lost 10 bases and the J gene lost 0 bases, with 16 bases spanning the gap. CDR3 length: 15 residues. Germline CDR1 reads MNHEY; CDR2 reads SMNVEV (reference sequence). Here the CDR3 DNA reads TGTGCCACCTGGGGACGGGGGGGTAGCAATCAGCCCCAGCATTTT. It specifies CATWGRGGSNQPQHF.

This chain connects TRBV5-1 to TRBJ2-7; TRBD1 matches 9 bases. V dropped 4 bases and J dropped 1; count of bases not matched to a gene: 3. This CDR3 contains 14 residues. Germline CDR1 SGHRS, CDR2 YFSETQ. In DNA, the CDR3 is TGCGCCAGCAGCACAGACAGGGGGTCCTACGAGCAGTACTTC. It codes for CASSTDRGSYEQYF.

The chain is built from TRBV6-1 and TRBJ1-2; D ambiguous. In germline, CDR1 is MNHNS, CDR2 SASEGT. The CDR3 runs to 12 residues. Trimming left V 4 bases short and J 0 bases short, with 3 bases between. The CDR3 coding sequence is TGTGCCAGCAGTGTAACTAACTATGGCTACACCTTC. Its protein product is CASSVTNYGYTF.

The CDR3 nucleotides are TGTGCCTGGAGTGTACCGGGGACAGGGGGGTTAAACACCATATATTTT. As protein: CAWSVPGTGGLNTIYF. The chain employs TRBV30 and TRBJ1-3; 11 bases align to TRBD1. CDR1 and CDR2 (germline): GTSNPN, SVGIG (reference sequence). V gave up 0 bases and J gave up 6 bases; unmatched junction bases: 7. The CDR3 extends over 16 amino acids.

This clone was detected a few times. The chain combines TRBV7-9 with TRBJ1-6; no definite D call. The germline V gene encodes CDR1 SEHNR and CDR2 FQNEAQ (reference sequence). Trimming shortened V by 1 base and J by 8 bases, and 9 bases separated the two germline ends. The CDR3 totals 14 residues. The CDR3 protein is CASSLDGRDSPLHF. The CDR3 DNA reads TGTGCCAGCAGCTTAGATGGGAGGGATTCACCCCTCCACTTT.

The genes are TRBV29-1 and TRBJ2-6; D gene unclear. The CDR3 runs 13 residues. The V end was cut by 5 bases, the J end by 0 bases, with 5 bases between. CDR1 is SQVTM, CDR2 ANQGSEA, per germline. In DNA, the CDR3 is TGCAGCGTTAAAAACTCTGGGGCCAACGTCCTGACTTTC. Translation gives CSVKNSGANVLTF.

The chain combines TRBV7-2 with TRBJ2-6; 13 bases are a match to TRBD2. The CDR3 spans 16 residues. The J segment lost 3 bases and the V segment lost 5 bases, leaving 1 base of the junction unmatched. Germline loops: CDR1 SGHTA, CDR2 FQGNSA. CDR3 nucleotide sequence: TGTGCCAGCAGCGGACTAGCGGGAGTTGGGGCCAACGTCCTGACTTTC. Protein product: CASSGLAGVGANVLTF.

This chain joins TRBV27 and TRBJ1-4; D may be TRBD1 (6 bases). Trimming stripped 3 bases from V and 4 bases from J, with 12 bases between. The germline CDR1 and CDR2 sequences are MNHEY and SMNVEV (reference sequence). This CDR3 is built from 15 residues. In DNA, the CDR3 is TGTGCCAGCAGTTTCGGGGGGCGAGGTAATGAAAAACTGTTTTTT. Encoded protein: CASSFGGRGNEKLFF.

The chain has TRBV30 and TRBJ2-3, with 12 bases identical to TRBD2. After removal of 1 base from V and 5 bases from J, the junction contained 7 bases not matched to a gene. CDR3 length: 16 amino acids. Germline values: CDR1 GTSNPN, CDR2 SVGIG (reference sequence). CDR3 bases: TGTGCCTGGAGTGGGAGGACTAGCGGGATAGGAGATACGCAGTATTTT. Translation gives CAWSGRTSGIGDTQYF.

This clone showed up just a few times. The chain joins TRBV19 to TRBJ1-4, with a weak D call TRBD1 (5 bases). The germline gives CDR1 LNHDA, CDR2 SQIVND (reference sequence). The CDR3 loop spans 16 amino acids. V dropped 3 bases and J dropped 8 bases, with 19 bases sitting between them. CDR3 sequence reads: CASSIRGRRAEEKLFF. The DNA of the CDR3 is TGTGCCAGTAGTATCCGGGGGAGGAGGGCGGAAGAAAAACTGTTTTTT.

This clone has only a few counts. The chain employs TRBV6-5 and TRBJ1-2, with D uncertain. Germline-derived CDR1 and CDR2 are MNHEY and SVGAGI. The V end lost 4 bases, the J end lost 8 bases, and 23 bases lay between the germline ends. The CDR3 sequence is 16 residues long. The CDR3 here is CASSSNLFGNMGGYTF. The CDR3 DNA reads TGTGCCAGCAGTTCAAATCTATTCGGGAATATGGGAGGCTACACCTTC.

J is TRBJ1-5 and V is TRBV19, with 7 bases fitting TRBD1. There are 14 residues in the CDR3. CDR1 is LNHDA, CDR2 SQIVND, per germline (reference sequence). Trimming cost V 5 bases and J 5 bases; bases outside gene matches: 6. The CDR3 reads CASSARQGHQPQHF. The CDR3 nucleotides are TGTGCCAGTAGTGCTAGACAGGGACATCAGCCCCAGCATTTT.

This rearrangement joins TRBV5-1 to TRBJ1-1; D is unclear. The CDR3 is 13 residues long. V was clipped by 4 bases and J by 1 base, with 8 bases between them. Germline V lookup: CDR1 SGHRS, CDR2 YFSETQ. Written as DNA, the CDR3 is TGCGCCAGCAGCGTCGTGGGGAACACTGAAGCTTTCTTT. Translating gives CASSVVGNTEAFF.

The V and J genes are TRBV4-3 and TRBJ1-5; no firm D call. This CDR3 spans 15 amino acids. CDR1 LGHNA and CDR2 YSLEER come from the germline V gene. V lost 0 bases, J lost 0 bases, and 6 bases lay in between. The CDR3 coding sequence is TGCGCCAGCAGCCAAGACAGAAATAGCAATCAGCCCCAGCATTTT. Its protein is CASSQDRNSNQPQHF.

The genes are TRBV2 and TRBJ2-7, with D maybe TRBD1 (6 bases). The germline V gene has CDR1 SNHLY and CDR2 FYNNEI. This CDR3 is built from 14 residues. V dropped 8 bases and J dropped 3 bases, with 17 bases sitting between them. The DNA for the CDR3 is TGTGCCAGCGGGCAGGGGCTGGTAAACTACGAGCAGTACTTC. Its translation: CASGQGLVNYEQYF.

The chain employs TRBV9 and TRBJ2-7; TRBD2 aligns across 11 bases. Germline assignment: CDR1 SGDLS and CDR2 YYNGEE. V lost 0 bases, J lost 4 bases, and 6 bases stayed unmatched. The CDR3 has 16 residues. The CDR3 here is CASSVGGTSGTYEQYF. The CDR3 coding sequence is TGTGCCAGCAGCGTAGGCGGGACTAGCGGAACTTACGAGCAGTACTTC.

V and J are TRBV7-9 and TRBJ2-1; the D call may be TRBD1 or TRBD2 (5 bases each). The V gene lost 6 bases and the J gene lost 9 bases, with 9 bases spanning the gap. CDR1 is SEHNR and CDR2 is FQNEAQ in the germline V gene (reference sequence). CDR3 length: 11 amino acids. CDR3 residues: CASSPRGEQFF. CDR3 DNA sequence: TGTGCCAGCAGTCCGAGGGGTGAGCAGTTCTTC.

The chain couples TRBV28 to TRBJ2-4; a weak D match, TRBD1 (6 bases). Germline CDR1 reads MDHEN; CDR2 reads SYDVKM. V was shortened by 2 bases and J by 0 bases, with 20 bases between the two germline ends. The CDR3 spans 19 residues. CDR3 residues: CASSLPRRQGLLAKNIQYF. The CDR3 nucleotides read TGTGCCAGCAGTTTACCCCGCCGGCAGGGGCTCCTAGCCAAAAACATTCAGTACTTC.

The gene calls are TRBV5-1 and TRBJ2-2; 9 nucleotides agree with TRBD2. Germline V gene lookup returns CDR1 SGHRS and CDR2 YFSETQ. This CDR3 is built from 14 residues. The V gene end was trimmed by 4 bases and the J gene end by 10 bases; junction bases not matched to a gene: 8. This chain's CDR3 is CASSRPGLASELFF. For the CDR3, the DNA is TGCGCCAGCAGCAGACCGGGACTAGCTTCGGAGCTGTTTTTT.

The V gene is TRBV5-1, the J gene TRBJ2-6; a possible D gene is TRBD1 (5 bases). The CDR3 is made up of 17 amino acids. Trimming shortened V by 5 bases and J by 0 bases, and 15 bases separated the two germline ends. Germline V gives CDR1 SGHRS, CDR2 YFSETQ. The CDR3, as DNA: TGCGCCAGCAGACAGAGGACACAGAGCTCTGGGGCCAACGTCCTGACTTTC. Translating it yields CASRQRTQSSGANVLTF.

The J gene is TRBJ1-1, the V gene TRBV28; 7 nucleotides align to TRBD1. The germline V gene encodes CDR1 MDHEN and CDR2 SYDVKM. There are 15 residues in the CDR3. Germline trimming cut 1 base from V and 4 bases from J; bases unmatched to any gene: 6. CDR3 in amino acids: CASSLSDRVSTEAFF. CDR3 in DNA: TGTGCCAGCAGTTTATCAGACAGGGTGAGCACTGAAGCTTTCTTT.

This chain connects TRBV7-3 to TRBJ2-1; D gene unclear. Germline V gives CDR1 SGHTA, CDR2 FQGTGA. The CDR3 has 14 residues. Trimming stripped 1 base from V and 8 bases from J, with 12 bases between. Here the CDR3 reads CASSLRGDHHEQFF. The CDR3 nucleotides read TGTGCCAGCAGCTTAAGAGGAGATCACCATGAGCAGTTCTTC.

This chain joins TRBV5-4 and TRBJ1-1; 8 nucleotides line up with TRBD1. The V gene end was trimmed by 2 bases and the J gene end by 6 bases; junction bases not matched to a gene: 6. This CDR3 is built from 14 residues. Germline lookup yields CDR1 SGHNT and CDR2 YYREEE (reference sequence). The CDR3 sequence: CASSLSGGKAEAFF. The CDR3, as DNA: TGTGCCAGCAGCTTATCAGGGGGCAAAGCTGAAGCTTTCTTT.

The CDR3: CASSADSQSYNEQFF. CDR3 DNA sequence: TGTGCCAGCAGCGCGGACAGCCAAAGTTACAATGAGCAGTTCTTC. V gene TRBV9 combines with J gene TRBJ2-1; D is perhaps TRBD1 (6 bases). Trimming removed 3 bases from V and 4 bases from J, with 14 bases in between. The CDR3 is 15 amino acids. Germline CDR1 and CDR2: SGDLS and YYNGEE.

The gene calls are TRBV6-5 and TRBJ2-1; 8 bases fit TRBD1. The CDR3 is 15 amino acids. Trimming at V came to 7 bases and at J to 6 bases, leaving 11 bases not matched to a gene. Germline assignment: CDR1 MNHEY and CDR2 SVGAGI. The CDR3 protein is CASNPDRVSLNEQFF. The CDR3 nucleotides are TGTGCCAGCAACCCGGACAGGGTGTCTCTCAATGAGCAGTTCTTC.

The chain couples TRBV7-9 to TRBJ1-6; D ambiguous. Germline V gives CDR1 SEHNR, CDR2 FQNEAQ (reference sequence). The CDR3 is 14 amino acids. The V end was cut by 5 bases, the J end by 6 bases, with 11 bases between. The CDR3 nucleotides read TGTGCCAGCAGCCGGGAACCCCCTAATTCACCCCTCCACTTT. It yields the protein CASSREPPNSPLHF.